What follows is one T cell receptor (beta chain) and its context. What it recognizes is unknown. Amplified TCR beta CDR3 regions derived from RNA transcripts. First-round RT-PCR with HTBI primers amplified the TCR CDR3 region. One entry per CDR3 protein results from TCRdb running MiXCR on the multiplex PCR reads. The sample carries about 200,000 distinct CDR3 sequences, 15% to 20% recorded once. This specimen belongs to a study of T cells in Graves' hyperthyroidism and ophthalmopathy. V lost 5 bases and J lost 9, with 11 bases in between. This CDR3 spans 11 amino acids. From germline, CDR1 is MNHEY and CDR2 SVGEGT. Regarding the study as a whole: It was a median roughly six months before onset that the model predicted ophthalmopathy.

Any patient presenting with uncontrolled infection, other autoimmune disease, pregnancy or lactation was left out. This TCR was sampled from a man aged 35-49 years with Graves' hyperthyroidism. Sequencing used blood. The rearrangement uses TRBV6-2 or TRBV6-3 and TRBJ2-7; D gene unclear. CDR3 in amino acids: CASSDPRVQYF. As DNA, the CDR3 is TGTGCCAGCAGTGACCCCCGGGTGCAGTACTTC.